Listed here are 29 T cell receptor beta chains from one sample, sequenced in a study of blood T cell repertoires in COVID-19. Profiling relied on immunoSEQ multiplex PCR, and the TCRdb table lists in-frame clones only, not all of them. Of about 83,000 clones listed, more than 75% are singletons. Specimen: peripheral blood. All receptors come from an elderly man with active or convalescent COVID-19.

The CDR3 nucleotides read TGTGCCAGCAGCCAACGACAGGGACGGTCTGGAAACACCATATATTTT. Protein product: CASSQRQGRSGNTIYF. The genes are TRBV3-1 (or the pseudogene TRBV3-2) and TRBJ1-3, with 7 bases aligning to TRBD1. The V and J ends lost 2 bases and 1 base, in that order; junction bases with no gene match: 5. Germline CDR1 LGHDT, CDR2 YNNKEL (reference sequence). This CDR3 spans 16 amino acids.

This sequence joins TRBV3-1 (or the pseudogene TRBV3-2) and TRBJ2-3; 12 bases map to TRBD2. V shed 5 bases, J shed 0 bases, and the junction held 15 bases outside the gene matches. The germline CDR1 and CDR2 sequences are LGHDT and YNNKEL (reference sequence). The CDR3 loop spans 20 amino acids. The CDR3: CASSGRLAGEVIPSTDTQYF. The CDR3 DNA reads TGTGCCAGCAGCGGACGACTAGCGGGAGAAGTAATACCTAGCACAGATACGCAGTATTTT.

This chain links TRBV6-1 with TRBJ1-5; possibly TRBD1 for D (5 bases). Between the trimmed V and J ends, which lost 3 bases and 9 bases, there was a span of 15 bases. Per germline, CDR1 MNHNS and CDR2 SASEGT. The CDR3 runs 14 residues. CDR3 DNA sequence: TGTGCCAGCAGTGATACTGGACAACATTGGCCCCAGCATTTT. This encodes CASSDTGQHWPQHF.

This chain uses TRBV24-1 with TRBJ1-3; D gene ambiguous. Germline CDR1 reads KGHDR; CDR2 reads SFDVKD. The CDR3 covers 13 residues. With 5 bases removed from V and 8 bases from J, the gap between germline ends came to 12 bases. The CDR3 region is CATSGAWGDTIYF. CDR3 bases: TGTGCCACCAGTGGAGCCTGGGGAGACACCATATATTTT.

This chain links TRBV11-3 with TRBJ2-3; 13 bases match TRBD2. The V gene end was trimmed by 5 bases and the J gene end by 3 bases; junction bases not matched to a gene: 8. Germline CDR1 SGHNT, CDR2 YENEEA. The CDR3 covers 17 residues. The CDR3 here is CASSPGLAGDETDTQYF. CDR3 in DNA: TGTGCCAGCAGCCCAGGACTAGCGGGAGACGAGACAGATACGCAGTATTTT.

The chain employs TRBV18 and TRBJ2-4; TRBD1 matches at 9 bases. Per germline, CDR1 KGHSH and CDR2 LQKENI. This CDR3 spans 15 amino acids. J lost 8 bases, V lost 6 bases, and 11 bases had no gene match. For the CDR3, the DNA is TGTGCCAGCTCGCTGACCGGGACAGGGACGGACATTCAGTACTTC. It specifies CASSLTGTGTDIQYF.

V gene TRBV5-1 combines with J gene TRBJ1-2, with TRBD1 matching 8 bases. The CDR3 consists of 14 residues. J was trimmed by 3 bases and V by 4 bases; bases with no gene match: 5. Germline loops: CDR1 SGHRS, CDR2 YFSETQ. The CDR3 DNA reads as TGCGCCAGCAGCCCGGGACAGGCCGACTATGGCTACACCTTC. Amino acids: CASSPGQADYGYTF.

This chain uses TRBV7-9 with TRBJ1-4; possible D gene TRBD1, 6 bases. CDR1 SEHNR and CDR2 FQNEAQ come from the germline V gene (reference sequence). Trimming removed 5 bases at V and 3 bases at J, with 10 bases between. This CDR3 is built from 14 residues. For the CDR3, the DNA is TGTGCCAGCAGCGAGGGGGGGCCTAATGAAAAACTGTTTTTT. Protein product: CASSEGGPNEKLFF.

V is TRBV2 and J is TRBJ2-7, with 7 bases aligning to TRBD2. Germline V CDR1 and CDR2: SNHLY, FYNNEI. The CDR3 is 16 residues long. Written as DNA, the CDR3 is TGTGTCAGCAGGTTGGGGCTAGCGGTCGGAGTGGGCGAGCAGTACGTC. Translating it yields CVSRLGLAVGVGEQYV.

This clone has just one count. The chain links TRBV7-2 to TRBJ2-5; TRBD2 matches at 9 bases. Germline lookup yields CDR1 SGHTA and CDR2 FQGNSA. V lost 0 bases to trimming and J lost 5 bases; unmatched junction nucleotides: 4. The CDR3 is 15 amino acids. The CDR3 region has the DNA TGTGCCAGCAGCTTAGCAGGCCTAGCGGGGGAGACCCAGTACTTC. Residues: CASSLAGLAGETQYF.

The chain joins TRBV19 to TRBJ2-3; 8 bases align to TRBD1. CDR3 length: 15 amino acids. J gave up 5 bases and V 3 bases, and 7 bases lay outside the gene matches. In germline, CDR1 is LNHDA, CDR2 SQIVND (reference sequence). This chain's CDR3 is CASSIIDRGRDTQYF. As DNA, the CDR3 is TGTGCCAGTAGTATTATAGACAGGGGTCGAGATACGCAGTATTTT.

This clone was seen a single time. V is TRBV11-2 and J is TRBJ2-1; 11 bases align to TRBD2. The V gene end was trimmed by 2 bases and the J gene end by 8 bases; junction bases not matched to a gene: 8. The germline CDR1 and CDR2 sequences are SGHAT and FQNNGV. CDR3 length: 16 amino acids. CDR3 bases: TGTGCCAGCAGCTTATATACTAGCGGGAGTCGCTATGAGCAGTTCTTC. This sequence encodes CASSLYTSGSRYEQFF.

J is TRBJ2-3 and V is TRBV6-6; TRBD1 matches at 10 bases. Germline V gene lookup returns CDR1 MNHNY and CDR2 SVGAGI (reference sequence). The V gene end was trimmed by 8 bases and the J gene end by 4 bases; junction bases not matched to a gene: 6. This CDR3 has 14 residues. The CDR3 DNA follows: TGTGCCAGCCGACAGGGGGCGCGGGCAGATACGCAGTATTTT. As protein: CASRQGARADTQYF.

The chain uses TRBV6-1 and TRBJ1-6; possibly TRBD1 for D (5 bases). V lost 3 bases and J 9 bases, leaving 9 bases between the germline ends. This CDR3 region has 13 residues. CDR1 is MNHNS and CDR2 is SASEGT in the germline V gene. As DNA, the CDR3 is TGTGCCAGCAGTGAGGTGGGGCTTTCACCCCTCCACTTT. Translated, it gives CASSEVGLSPLHF.

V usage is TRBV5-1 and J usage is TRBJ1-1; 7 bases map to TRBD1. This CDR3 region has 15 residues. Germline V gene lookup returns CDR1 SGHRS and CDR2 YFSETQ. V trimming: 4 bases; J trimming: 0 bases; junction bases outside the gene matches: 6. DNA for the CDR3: TGCGCCAGCAGCGCACGGGACAGCATGAACACTGAAGCTTTCTTT. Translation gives CASSARDSMNTEAFF.

The CDR3 loop reads CASSLGEADTQYF. CDR3 coding DNA: TGCGCCAGCAGCTTAGGGGAGGCAGATACGCAGTATTTT. The rearrangement uses TRBV5-1 and TRBJ2-3, with D possibly TRBD2 on 6 matching bases. In germline, CDR1 is SGHRS, CDR2 YFSETQ. Trimming stripped 2 bases from V and 4 bases from J, with 8 bases between. The CDR3 has 13 residues. Drawing the rest from reference TRBV5-1 and TRBJ2-3, the complete variable domain is KAGVTQTPRYLIKTRGQQVTLSCSPISGHRSVSWYQQTPGQGLQFLFEYFSETQRNKGNFPGRFSGRQFSNSRSEMNVSTLELGDSALYLCASSLGEADTQYFGPGTRLTVL.

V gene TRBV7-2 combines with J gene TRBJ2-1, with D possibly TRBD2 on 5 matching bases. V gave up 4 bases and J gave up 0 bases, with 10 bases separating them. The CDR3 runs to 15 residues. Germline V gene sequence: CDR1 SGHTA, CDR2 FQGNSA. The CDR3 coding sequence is TGTGCCAGCAGCTACTCCGGGAACTCCTACAATGAGCAGTTCTTC. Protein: CASSYSGNSYNEQFF.

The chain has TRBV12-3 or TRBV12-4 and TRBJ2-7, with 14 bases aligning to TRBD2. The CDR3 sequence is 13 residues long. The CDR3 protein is CASSSGLAGAIHV. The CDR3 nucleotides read TGTGCCAGCAGTTCGGGACTAGCGGGAGCTATTCACGTC.

The CDR3 reads CASSPTPGTVANYGYTF. For the CDR3, the DNA is TGCGCCAGCAGCCCAACCCCCGGGACAGTAGCTAACTATGGCTACACCTTC. V usage is TRBV4-1 and J usage is TRBJ1-2; 7 nucleotides line up with TRBD1. Trimming cost V 4 bases and J 0 bases; bases outside gene matches: 11. CDR1 MGHRA and CDR2 YSYEKL come from the germline V gene. This CDR3 spans 17 amino acids.

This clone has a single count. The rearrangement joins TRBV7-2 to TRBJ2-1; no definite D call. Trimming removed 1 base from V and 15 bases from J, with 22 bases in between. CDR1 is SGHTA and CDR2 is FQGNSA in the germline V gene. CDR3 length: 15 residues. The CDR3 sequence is CASSLDPPETVSRFF. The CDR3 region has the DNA TGTGCCAGCAGCTTAGACCCCCCGGAGACCGTGTCGCGGTTCTTC.

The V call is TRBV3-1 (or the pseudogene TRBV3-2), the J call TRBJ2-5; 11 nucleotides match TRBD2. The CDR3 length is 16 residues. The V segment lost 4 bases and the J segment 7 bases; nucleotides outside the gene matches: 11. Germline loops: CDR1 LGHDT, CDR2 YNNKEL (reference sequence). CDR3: CASSPGGLAGGGTQYF. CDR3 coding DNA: TGTGCCAGCAGCCCTGGCGGGCTAGCGGGGGGAGGGACCCAGTACTTC.

CDR3 bases: TGCGCCAGCAGCCCAGACGGACAGACGAACACTGAAGCTTTCTTT. Translated: CASSPDGQTNTEAFF. The rearrangement joins TRBV5-1 to TRBJ1-1; tentative D call: TRBD1 (6 bases). Trimming shortened V by 4 bases and J by 1 base, and 14 bases separated the two germline ends. CDR3 length: 15 amino acids. Germline V CDR1 and CDR2: SGHRS, YFSETQ.

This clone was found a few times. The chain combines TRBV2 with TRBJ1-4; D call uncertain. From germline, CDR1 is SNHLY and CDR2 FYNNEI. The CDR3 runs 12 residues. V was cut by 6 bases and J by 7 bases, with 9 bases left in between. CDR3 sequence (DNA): TGTGCCAGCAGCCTGGAGGGTGAAAAACTGTTTTTT. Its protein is CASSLEGEKLFF.

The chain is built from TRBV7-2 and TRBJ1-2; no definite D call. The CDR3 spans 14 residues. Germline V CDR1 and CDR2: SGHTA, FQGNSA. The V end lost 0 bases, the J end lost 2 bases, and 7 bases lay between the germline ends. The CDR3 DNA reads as TGTGCCAGCAGCTTAGCGGGAGGGAACTATGGCTACACCTTC. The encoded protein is CASSLAGGNYGYTF.

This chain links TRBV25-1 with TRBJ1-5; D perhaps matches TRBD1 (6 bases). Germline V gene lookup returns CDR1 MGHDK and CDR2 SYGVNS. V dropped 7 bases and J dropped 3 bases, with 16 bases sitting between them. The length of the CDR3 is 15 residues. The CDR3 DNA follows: TGTGCCAGCACCCCTTACAGGGTTTCCAATCAGCCCCAGCATTTT. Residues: CASTPYRVSNQPQHF. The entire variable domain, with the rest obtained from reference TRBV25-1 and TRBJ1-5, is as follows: EADIYQTPRYLVIGTGKKITLECSQTMGHDKMYWYQQDPGMELHLIHYSYGVNSTEKGDLSSESTVSRIRTEHFPLTLESARPSHTSQYLCASTPYRVSNQPQHFGDGTRLSIL.

The DNA of the CDR3 is TGTGCCAGTAGTATAGGGGACAGGGACGATGAAAAACTGTTTTTT. Translated: CASSIGDRDDEKLFF. This rearrangement joins TRBV19 to TRBJ1-4; 9 bases fit TRBD1. This CDR3 comprises 15 residues. The germline V gene has CDR1 LNHDA and CDR2 SQIVND (reference sequence). V lost 1 base and J lost 6; bases outside the gene matches: 3.

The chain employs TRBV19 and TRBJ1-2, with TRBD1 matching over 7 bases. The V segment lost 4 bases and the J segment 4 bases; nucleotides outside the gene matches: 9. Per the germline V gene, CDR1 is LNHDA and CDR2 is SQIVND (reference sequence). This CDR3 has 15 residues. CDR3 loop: CASSNQISGGYGYTF. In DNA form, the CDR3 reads TGTGCCAGTAGTAACCAAATATCAGGGGGCTATGGCTACACCTTC. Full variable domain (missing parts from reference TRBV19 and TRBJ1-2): DGGITQSPKYLFRKEGQNVTLSCEQNLNHDAMYWYRQDPGQGLRLIYYSQIVNDFQKGDIAEGYSVSREKKESFPLTVTSAQKNPTAFYLCASSNQISGGYGYTFGSGTRLTVV.

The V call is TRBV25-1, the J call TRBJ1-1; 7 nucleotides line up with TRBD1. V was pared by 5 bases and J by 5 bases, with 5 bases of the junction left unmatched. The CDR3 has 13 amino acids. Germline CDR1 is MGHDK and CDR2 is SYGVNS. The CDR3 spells CASSRTGGTEAFF. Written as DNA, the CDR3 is TGTGCCAGCAGTAGGACAGGTGGGACTGAAGCTTTCTTT.

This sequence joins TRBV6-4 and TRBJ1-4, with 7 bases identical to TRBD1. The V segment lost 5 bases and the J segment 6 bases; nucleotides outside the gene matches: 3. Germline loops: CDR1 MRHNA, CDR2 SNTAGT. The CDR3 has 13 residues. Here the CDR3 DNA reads TGTGCCAGCAGTCGGGGGACAGATGAAAAACTGTTTTTT. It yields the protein CASSRGTDEKLFF.